Following are 15 T cell receptor beta chains from one sample sequenced in a study of high-grade serous ovarian cancer treatment subgroups (dated by TCRdb to 2020 to 2022). Preparation of the library involved the immunoSEQ multiplex PCR assay. TCRdb limited this immuneACCESS table to in-frame rearrangements with V and J called. A share of clones is missing; checked studies link under half to unresolved V genes, and the rest is unexplained. For this sample there are roughly 8,300 clones; 62% appear just once. The top ten constitute around 5% of the sample. The tumor samples were collected prior to definitive surgery or chemotherapy. The sample comprised tumor tissue. These receptors all stem from a human donor with high-grade serous ovarian cancer.

This chain connects TRBV30 to TRBJ1-1; maybe TRBD1 (6 bases). This CDR3 comprises 13 residues. Germline lookup yields CDR1 GTSNPN and CDR2 SVGIG (reference sequence). The V end was cut by 4 bases, the J end by 3 bases, with 12 bases between. The CDR3 region has the DNA TGTGCCTGGAAAGACACAGGGTACACTGAAGCTTTCTTT. This translates into CAWKDTGYTEAFF.

The chain uses TRBV5-1 and TRBJ2-7; maybe TRBD2 (7 bases). Trimming stripped 0 bases from V and 1 base from J, with 11 bases between. Germline V gene lookup returns CDR1 SGHRS and CDR2 YFSETQ. The CDR3 consists of 15 residues. The CDR3, as DNA: TGCGCCAGCAGCTTGGTAGGGGGGGCTTCCTACGAGCAGTACTTC. Its translation is CASSLVGGASYEQYF.

The chain combines TRBV5-6 with TRBJ2-7; possibly TRBD2 for D (7 bases). Germline CDR1 and CDR2: SGHDT and YYEEEE. This CDR3 has 15 amino acids. V was cut by 4 bases and J by 4 bases, with 18 bases left in between. CDR3 DNA sequence: TGTGCCAGCAGCCAAGGGGGGGAAGCGGGATACGAGCAGTACTTC. As protein: CASSQGGEAGYEQYF.

The count of this clone is one. This chain uses TRBV6-6 with TRBJ2-1; D perhaps matches TRBD1 (6 bases). Per germline, CDR1 MNHNY and CDR2 SVGAGI (reference sequence). The length of the CDR3 is 14 residues. Trimming left V 6 bases short and J 6 bases short, with 15 bases between. The CDR3 here is CASSPGQPPNEQFF. CDR3 nucleotide sequence: TGTGCCAGCAGCCCAGGACAGCCCCCCAATGAGCAGTTCTTC.

This chain joins TRBV6-9 and TRBJ1-2, with a possible D match to TRBD1 (6 bases). V lost 3 bases and J 8 bases, leaving 19 bases between the germline ends. The CDR3 contains 15 residues. Germline V gene data show CDR1 as MNHGY and CDR2 as SVAAGI. CDR3 sequence: CASSYSVGHDMGYTF. CDR3 sequence (DNA): TGTGCCAGCAGTTACTCGGTGGGACACGATATGGGCTACACCTTC.

This clone has just a few counts. CDR3 DNA: TGTGCCAGCAGCTTCCCGACACCCATGAACACTGAAGCTTTCTTT. This translates into CASSFPTPMNTEAFF. The rearrangement joins TRBV13 to TRBJ1-1, with D uncertain. V lost 3 bases, J lost 0 bases, and 11 bases lay in between. This CDR3 spans 15 amino acids. Germline V lookup: CDR1 PRHDT, CDR2 FYEKMQ (reference sequence).

This clone was picked up one time. The chain combines TRBV7-3 with TRBJ2-2; 9 positions match TRBD2. Germline-derived CDR1 and CDR2 are SGHTA and FQGTGA. CDR3 size: 14 residues. V was clipped by 7 bases and J by 5 bases; unmatched bases: 5. Here the CDR3 reads CASNSGSGTGELFF. The CDR3 nucleotides read TGTGCCAGCAATAGCGGGAGTGGGACCGGGGAGCTGTTTTTT.

Within the sample, this clone is medium-sized (0.01 to 0.1%). The V call is TRBV2, the J call TRBJ2-7; unclear D gene. This CDR3 region has 12 residues. In germline, CDR1 is SNHLY, CDR2 FYNNEI. V was shortened by 8 bases and J by 1 base, with 9 bases between the two germline ends. The CDR3 DNA sequence: TGTGCCAGCTTGGGCGGATCCTACGAGCAGTACTTC. Its translation: CASLGGSYEQYF.

The genes are TRBV12-1 and TRBJ2-7; the table calls TRBD2, which could not be checked here. TRBV12-1 is deemed a pseudogene. The CDR3 extends over 16 amino acids. The CDR3 nucleotides read TGTGCCAGCAGCCAGGAGGGGCGGACACACGCCTACGAGCAGTACTTC. This sequence encodes CASSQEGRTHAYEQYF.

The chain couples TRBV19 to TRBJ2-1; D gene uncertain. CDR1 LNHDA and CDR2 SQIVND come from the germline V gene (reference sequence). This CDR3 has 14 residues. The V end lost 3 bases, the J end lost 2 bases, and 8 bases lay between the germline ends. The CDR3 sequence is CASSMYTPYNEQFF. CDR3 DNA sequence: TGTGCCAGTAGTATGTATACACCCTACAATGAGCAGTTCTTC.

The V call is TRBV6-6, the J call TRBJ1-1; the match to TRBD1 covers 10 bases. The CDR3 sequence is 15 residues long. V dropped 4 bases and J dropped 5; count of bases not matched to a gene: 7. The germline V gene encodes CDR1 MNHNY and CDR2 SVGAGI (reference sequence). This chain's CDR3 is CASSSIDRGRTEAFF. The CDR3 nucleotides are TGTGCCAGCAGTTCCATCGACAGGGGGCGAACTGAAGCTTTCTTT.

V gene TRBV5-5 combines with J gene TRBJ2-7, with 13 bases that match TRBD2. Germline V gives CDR1 SGHKS, CDR2 YYEKEE (reference sequence). This CDR3 is 16 amino acids long. Unmatched junction bases numbered 7, after V lost 4 bases and J lost 3 bases. CDR3 DNA sequence: TGTGCCAGCAGCGGAGGACTAGCGGGAGCAATCTACGAGCAGTACTTC. Residues: CASSGGLAGAIYEQYF.

This clone has a handful of counts. This rearrangement joins TRBV9 to TRBJ2-7; D is perhaps TRBD1 (6 bases). V lost 0 bases to trimming and J lost 3 bases, with 13 bases between them. This CDR3 comprises 15 residues. Germline CDR1 is SGDLS and CDR2 is YYNGEE. In DNA form, the CDR3 reads TGTGCCAGCAGCGTAGCGGCAGGGGCTTTCTACGAGCAGTACTTC. It yields the protein CASSVAAGAFYEQYF.

The gene calls are TRBV5-4 and TRBJ2-7; TRBD2 matches at 11 bases. This CDR3 contains 14 residues. V lost 4 bases and J lost 2; bases outside the gene matches: 2. Germline lookup yields CDR1 SGHNT and CDR2 YYREEE (reference sequence). The CDR3 loop is CASSRGLAAYEQYF. The CDR3, as DNA: TGTGCCAGCAGCCGGGGACTAGCGGCCTACGAGCAGTACTTC. The full variable domain, completed using reference TRBV5-4 and TRBJ2-7, is ETGVTQSPTHLIKTRGQQVTLRCSSQSGHNTVSWYQQALGQGPQFIFQYYREEENGRGNFPPRFSGLQFPNYSSELNVNALELDDSALYLCASSRGLAAYEQYFGPGTRLTVT.

The chain is built from TRBV2 and TRBJ2-7; D could derive from TRBD1 or TRBD2 (6 bases each). The ends were cut back, 6 bases at V and 4 bases at J, with 25 bases in the middle. This CDR3 is 17 amino acids long. Germline CDR1 is SNHLY and CDR2 is FYNNEI. This CDR3 is CASSPLGTLGGNYEQYF. In DNA form, the CDR3 reads TGTGCCAGCAGCCCCTTAGGGACTTTAGGGGGAAATTACGAGCAGTACTTC.